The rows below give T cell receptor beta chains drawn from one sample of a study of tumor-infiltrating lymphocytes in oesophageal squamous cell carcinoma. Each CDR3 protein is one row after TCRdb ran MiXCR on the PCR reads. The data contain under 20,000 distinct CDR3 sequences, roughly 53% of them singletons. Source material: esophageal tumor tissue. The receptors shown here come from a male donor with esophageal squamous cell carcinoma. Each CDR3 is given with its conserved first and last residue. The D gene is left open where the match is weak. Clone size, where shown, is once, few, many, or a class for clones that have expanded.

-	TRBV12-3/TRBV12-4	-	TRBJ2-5	CASSGETQYF	TGTGCCAGCTCGGGAGAGACCCAGTACTTC
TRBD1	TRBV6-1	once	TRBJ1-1	CASTPGRGRRWMNTEAFF	TGTGCCAGCACCCCAGGAAGGGGGCGAAGATGGATGAACACTGAAGCTTTCTTT
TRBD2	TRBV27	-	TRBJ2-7	CASSFGLAGTYEQYF	TGTGCCAGCAGTTTCGGACTAGCGGGAACCTACGAGCAGTACTTC
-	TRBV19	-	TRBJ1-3	CAGPQLSGNTIYF	TGTGCGGGACCACAGCTCTCTGGAAACACCATATATTTT
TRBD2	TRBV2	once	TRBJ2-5	CASRHPRDYRRETQYF	TGTGCCAGCAGACATCCCCGGGACTACCGGCGAGAGACCCAGTACTTC
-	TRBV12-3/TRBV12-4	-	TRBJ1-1	CASSLRGADTEAFF	TGTGCCAGCAGTTTACGGGGGGCGGACACTGAAGCTTTCTTT
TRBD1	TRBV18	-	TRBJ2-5	CASSPFMGQGAVEQYF	TGTGCCAGCTCACCATTTATGGGACAGGGGGCGGTTGAGCAGTACTTC
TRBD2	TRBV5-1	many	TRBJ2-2	CASSLPGTSEGTGELFF	TGCGCCAGCAGCTTACCTGGGACTAGCGAGGGCACCGGGGAGCTGTTTTTT
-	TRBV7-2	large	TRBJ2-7	CASSLTYEQYF	TGTGCCAGCAGCCTCACATACGAGCAGTACTTC
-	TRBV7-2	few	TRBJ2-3	CASSALMGTGGTQYF	TGTGCCAGCAGCGCCCTTATGGGGACCGGGGGTACGCAGTATTTT
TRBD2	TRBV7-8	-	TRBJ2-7	CASSLGGPGTSGRRGYEQYF	TGTGCCAGCAGCTTAGGGGGGCCTGGGACTAGCGGGAGGAGGGGTTACGAGCAGTACTTC
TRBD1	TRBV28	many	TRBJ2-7	CASTMQGANVGEQYF	TGTGCCAGCACCATGCAGGGGGCCAACGTCGGCGAGCAGTACTTC
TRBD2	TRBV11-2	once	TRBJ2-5	CASSPSGLAGFSEQYF	TGTGCCAGCAGCCCGTCGGGACTAGCGGGGTTTAGTGAGCAGTACTTC
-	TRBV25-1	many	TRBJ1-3	CASSPSLGNGGNTIYF	TGTGCCAGCAGCCCCAGTTTGGGGAACGGAGGAAACACCATATATTTT
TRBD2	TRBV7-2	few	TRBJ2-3	CASSSLAGVTNEQFF	TGTGCCAGCAGCTCCCTAGCGGGAGTAACCAATGAGCAGTTCTTT
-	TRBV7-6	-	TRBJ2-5	CASTEGRVGETQYF	TGTGCCAGCACTGAGGGCAGGGTAGGAGAGACCCAGTACTTC